The 21 T cell receptor beta chains presented below share a single source sample, sequenced in a study of T-cell reconstitution after alpha-beta-depleted transplantation in children. Unique molecular identifiers were used to barcode this TCRbeta library. One entry per CDR3 protein results from TCRdb running MiXCR on the PCR reads. The sample consists of 210,000 or so distinct CDR3 sequences, around 9.9% of them appearing once. Sequenced material: PBMCs, taken before TCRalphabeta/CD19-depleted stem cell transplant. The receptors here all came from a child younger than two with acute myeloid leukemia, due to receive a stem cell transplant.

In its sample, this clonotype was seen many times. This chain connects TRBV28 to TRBJ2-3; TRBD1 is a possible D gene (5 bases). V gave up 6 bases and J gave up 3 bases, with 7 bases separating them. The CDR3 is 12 amino acids. Germline assignment: CDR1 MDHEN and CDR2 SYDVKM. CDR3 sequence (DNA): TGTGCCAGCAGAGGGGTTACAGATACGCAGTATTTT. Residues: CASRGVTDTQYF.

This clonotype was seen many times. V is TRBV9 and J is TRBJ2-1; no firm D call. The V end lost 0 bases, the J end lost 7 bases, and 8 bases lay between the germline ends. There are 13 residues in the CDR3. Germline V gene sequence: CDR1 SGDLS, CDR2 YYNGEE. The chain's CDR3 is CASSVAEMNEQFF. Written as DNA, the CDR3 is TGTGCCAGCAGCGTAGCGGAAATGAATGAGCAGTTCTTC.

This clonotype was seen at least ten times. The CDR3 loop reads CASSLSYSGNTIYF. The CDR3 DNA is TGTGCCAGCAGTTTATCTTATTCTGGAAACACCATATATTTT. The chain couples TRBV12-3 or TRBV12-4 to TRBJ1-3; no clear D. CDR3 length equals 14 residues. The V end lost 2 bases, the J end lost 1 base, and 6 bases lay between the germline ends.

With regard to this clonotype: This could be a read error, since a much larger clone is one nucleotide away. The CDR3 here is CASSNGGRRNNGYTF. In DNA form, the CDR3 reads TGTGCCAGCTCAAACGGCGGCCGGCGAAACAATGGCTACACCTTC. V usage is TRBV28 and J usage is TRBJ1-2; D is ambiguous. CDR3 length equals 15 residues. The V gene lost 8 bases and the J gene lost 6 bases, with 22 bases spanning the gap. Looked up from germline, CDR1 is MDHEN and CDR2 is SYDVKM.

The gene calls are TRBV10-2 and TRBJ1-5; TRBD1 is a possible D gene (6 bases). Germline CDR1 WSHSY, CDR2 SAAADI. Trimming left V 6 bases short and J 2 bases short, with 11 bases between. The CDR3 spans 14 residues. CDR3 nucleotide sequence: TGCGCCAGCAGGGGGGGCTGGGGCAATCAGCCCCAGCATTTT. Translating gives CASRGGWGNQPQHF.

This clonotype appeared a few times. The V gene is TRBV5-1, the J gene TRBJ2-3, with D possibly being TRBD1 (6 bases). CDR1 is SGHRS and CDR2 is YFSETQ in the germline V gene. The CDR3 is 15 residues long. Trimming took 0 bases from V and 2 from J, leaving 10 bases between them. The CDR3 here is CASSLVAGATDTQYF. CDR3 coding DNA: TGCGCCAGCAGCTTGGTGGCAGGGGCCACAGATACGCAGTATTTT.

This clonotype was picked up many times. This chain joins TRBV20-1 and TRBJ2-2, with unresolved D. V was clipped by 6 bases and J by 2 bases, with 16 bases between them. Looked up from germline, CDR1 is DFQATT and CDR2 is SNEGSKA (reference sequence). The CDR3 contains 15 residues. The CDR3 coding sequence is TGCAGTGCCCCCACGAGCAGCATAAACACCGGGGAGCTGTTTTTT. Its translation: CSAPTSSINTGELFF.

This clonotype was seen ten or more times. In nucleotides, the CDR3 is TGTGCCAGCAGGTCAGACAGGGAGAGTGGCATTCAGTACTTC. Translation: CASRSDRESGIQYF. V usage is TRBV2 and J usage is TRBJ2-4, with 7 bases that match TRBD1. Germline values: CDR1 SNHLY, CDR2 FYNNEI. CDR3 size: 14 residues. Trimming removed 6 bases from V and 9 bases from J; junction bases left unmatched: 11.

This clonotype was seen ten or more times. The chain links TRBV20-1 to TRBJ2-7, with D uncertain. Germline assignment: CDR1 DFQATT and CDR2 SNEGSKA (reference sequence). Trimming took 5 bases from V and 0 from J, leaving 11 bases between them. The CDR3 covers 13 residues. CDR3 protein: CSAGRYISYEQYF. CDR3 DNA sequence: TGCAGTGCTGGGCGCTACATCTCCTACGAGCAGTACTTC.

Many counts were recorded for this clonotype. The chain joins TRBV3-1 to TRBJ2-2; D gene ambiguous. Germline lookup yields CDR1 LGHDT and CDR2 YNNKEL (reference sequence). V lost 0 bases and J 9 bases, leaving 5 bases between the germline ends. CDR3 length equals 12 residues. CDR3 in DNA: TGTGCCAGCAGCCAAGATCGGCGGGAGCTGTTTTTT. Its protein is CASSQDRRELFF.

DNA for the CDR3: TGCAGTGGGCGGTCGAGGGAGCCCCTGGTAGGTGAGCAGTTCTTC. This codes for CSGRSREPLVGEQFF. The V call is TRBV20-1, the J call TRBJ2-1, with D possibly being TRBD2 (5 bases). The CDR3 is made up of 15 amino acids. Germline V gene sequence: CDR1 DFQATT, CDR2 SNEGSKA (reference sequence). V was shortened by 7 bases and J by 9 bases, with 25 bases between the two germline ends.

Notes on this clonotype: This may arise from a read error, as a much more abundant clone is one base away. The chain employs TRBV3-1 and TRBJ2-1; 12 positions match TRBD2. The CDR3 runs 17 residues. V was clipped by 0 bases and J by 8 bases; unmatched bases: 8. Germline values: CDR1 LGHDT, CDR2 YNNKEL (reference sequence). The CDR3 region has the DNA TGTGCCAGCAGCCAAGATTCGACTAGCGGGAGAGGGGATGAGCAGTTCTTC. Amino acid sequence: CASSQDSTSGRGDEQFF.

This clonotype was seen ten or more times. V and J are TRBV27 and TRBJ2-7; D unresolved. The V gene's germline CDR1 is MNHEY and CDR2 SMNVEV (reference sequence). The CDR3 has 13 amino acids. With 1 base removed from V and 5 bases from J, the gap between germline ends came to 9 bases. CDR3 loop: CASSLWASNEQYF. In DNA, the CDR3 is TGTGCCAGCAGTTTATGGGCTAGTAACGAGCAGTACTTC.

There are many counts of this clonotype. This chain links TRBV11-2 with TRBJ2-1; 10 bases match TRBD2. Germline V gene lookup returns CDR1 SGHAT and CDR2 FQNNGV. The trim removed 3 bases at V and 4 bases at J, leaving 6 bases unmatched. The CDR3 covers 16 residues. CDR3 bases: TGTGCCAGCAGCTTTCCCGAGACTAGCGGGTACAATGAGCAGTTCTTC. It specifies CASSFPETSGYNEQFF.

This clonotype was recorded at least ten times. The chain combines TRBV2 with TRBJ2-7; possibly TRBD2 for D (6 bases). Germline CDR1 and CDR2: SNHLY and FYNNEI. The CDR3 totals 13 residues. V lost 9 bases and J lost 7, with 19 bases in between. Here the CDR3 DNA reads TGTGCCAGGCTAGCGCCCTCGGGGTGGGAGCAGTACTTC. Protein product: CARLAPSGWEQYF.

This clonotype was detected many times. The chain has TRBV28 and TRBJ1-5; 7 nucleotides match TRBD1. Trimming removed 2 bases from V and 6 bases from J; junction bases left unmatched: 4. The CDR3 consists of 14 residues. Looked up from germline, CDR1 is MDHEN and CDR2 is SYDVKM. CDR3 amino acids: CASSLKTGSQPQHF. The CDR3 DNA reads as TGTGCCAGCAGTTTAAAGACAGGGAGTCAGCCCCAGCATTTT.

This clonotype was seen ten or more times. V is TRBV29-1 and J is TRBJ1-1; unclear D gene. V was cut by 4 bases and J by 6 bases, with 15 bases left in between. This CDR3 spans 13 amino acids. Germline assignment: CDR1 SQVTM and CDR2 ANQGSEA. The CDR3 sequence is CSVVGGSVSEAFF. Written as DNA, the CDR3 is TGCAGCGTTGTAGGTGGCTCGGTGTCTGAAGCTTTCTTT.

This clonotype was picked up many times. The CDR3 nucleotides are TGCGCCAGCAGCGTGGACAGGGGAGGAGATGAAAAACTGTTTTTT. Its protein is CASSVDRGGDEKLFF. The chain carries TRBV5-1 and TRBJ1-4; 9 positions agree with TRBD1. Germline lookup yields CDR1 SGHRS and CDR2 YFSETQ. Germline trimming cut 4 bases from V and 6 bases from J; bases unmatched to any gene: 7. This CDR3 region has 15 residues.

This clonotype has ten or more counts. The genes are TRBV25-1 and TRBJ2-7; 9 nucleotides match TRBD1. The CDR3 is 12 amino acids. From germline, CDR1 is MGHDK and CDR2 SYGVNS. Losses at the gene ends were 3 bases for V and 13 bases for J; bases not matched to a gene: 7. The CDR3 is CASSESQGARYF. The CDR3 DNA is TGTGCCAGCAGTGAGTCACAGGGGGCGAGATACTTC.

The J gene is TRBJ1-2, the V gene TRBV3-1; TRBD1 agrees at 9 bases. Looked up from germline, CDR1 is LGHDT and CDR2 is YNNKEL (reference sequence). The ends lost 5 bases at V and 8 bases at J; junction bases unmatched: 18. The CDR3 spans 17 residues. CDR3 in amino acids: CASSTMTGGAGLGGYTF. The CDR3 nucleotides are TGTGCCAGCAGCACAATGACAGGGGGAGCTGGGCTTGGCGGCTACACCTTC.

This clonotype was recorded many times. The V and J genes are TRBV12-3 or TRBV12-4 and TRBJ1-6; D not resolved. The V and J ends lost 7 bases and 9 bases respectively, with 10 bases between them. There are 12 residues in the CDR3. CDR3 sequence reads: CASTLGVSPLHF. The DNA of the CDR3 is TGTGCCAGCACCCTCGGGGTTTCACCCCTCCACTTT.